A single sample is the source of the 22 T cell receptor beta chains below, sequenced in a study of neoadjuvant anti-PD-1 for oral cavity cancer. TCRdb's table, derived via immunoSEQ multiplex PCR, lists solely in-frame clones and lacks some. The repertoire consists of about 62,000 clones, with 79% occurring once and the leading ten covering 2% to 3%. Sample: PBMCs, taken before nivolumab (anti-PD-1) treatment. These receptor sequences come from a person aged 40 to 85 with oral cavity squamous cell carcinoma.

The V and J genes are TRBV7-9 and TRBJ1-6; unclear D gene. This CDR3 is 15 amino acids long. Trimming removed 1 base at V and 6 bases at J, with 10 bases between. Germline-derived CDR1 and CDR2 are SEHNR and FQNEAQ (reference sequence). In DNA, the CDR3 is TGTGCCAGCAGCTTAGGCGGGCGCAGTAATTCACCCCTCCACTTT. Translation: CASSLGGRSNSPLHF.

The CDR3 loop is CASSLQQGREKLFF. The CDR3 bases are TGTGCCAGCAGCTTACAACAGGGGAGAGAAAAACTGTTTTTT. This chain uses TRBV7-6 with TRBJ1-4, with 7 bases that match TRBD1. There are 14 residues in the CDR3. V shed 2 bases, J shed 8 bases, and the junction held 5 bases outside the gene matches. The germline CDR1 and CDR2 sequences are SGHVS and FNYEAQ.

CDR3 DNA: TGTGCCAGCAGCGCCAACCTCTGGAACCCTAATTCACCCCTCCACTTT. Translation: CASSANLWNPNSPLHF. The rearrangement joins TRBV5-6 to TRBJ1-6; D is unresolved. Trimming left V 4 bases short and J 6 bases short, with 17 bases between. The germline V gene encodes CDR1 SGHDT and CDR2 YYEEEE. This CDR3 region has 16 residues.

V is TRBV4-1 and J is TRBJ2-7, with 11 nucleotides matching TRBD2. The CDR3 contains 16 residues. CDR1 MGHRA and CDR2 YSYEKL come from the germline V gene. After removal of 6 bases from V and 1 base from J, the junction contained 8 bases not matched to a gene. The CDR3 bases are TGCGCCAGCAGTTACACTAGCGGGGGAGGATCCTACGAGCAGTACTTC. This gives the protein CASSYTSGGGSYEQYF.

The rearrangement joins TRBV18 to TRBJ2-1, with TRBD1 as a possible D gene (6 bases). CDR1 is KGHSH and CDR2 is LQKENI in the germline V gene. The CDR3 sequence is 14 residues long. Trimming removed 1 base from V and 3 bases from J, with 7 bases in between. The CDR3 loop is CASSPRGHYNEQFF. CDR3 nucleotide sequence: TGTGCCAGCTCACCACGGGGACACTACAATGAGCAGTTCTTC.

CDR3 DNA sequence: TGTGCCAGCAGTGACCATACGGAAGGGCAGGGTTATGGCTACACCTTC. It codes for CASSDHTEGQGYGYTF. The V and J genes are TRBV6-4 and TRBJ1-2, with a tentative D call TRBD1 (5 bases). Trimming pared 2 bases from V and 5 bases from J, leaving 18 bases between. CDR3 length equals 16 residues. Germline V lookup: CDR1 MRHNA, CDR2 SNTAGT.

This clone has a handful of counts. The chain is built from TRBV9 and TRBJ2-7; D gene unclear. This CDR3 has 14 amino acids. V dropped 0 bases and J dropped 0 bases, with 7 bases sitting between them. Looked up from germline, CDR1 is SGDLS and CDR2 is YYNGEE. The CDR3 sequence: CASSVGWTSYEQYF. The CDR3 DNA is TGTGCCAGCAGCGTAGGATGGACCTCCTACGAGCAGTACTTC.

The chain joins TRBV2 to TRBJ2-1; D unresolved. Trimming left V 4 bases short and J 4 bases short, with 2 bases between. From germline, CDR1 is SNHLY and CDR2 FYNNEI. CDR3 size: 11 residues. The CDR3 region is CASSVYNEQFF. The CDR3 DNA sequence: TGTGCCAGCAGTGTATACAATGAGCAGTTCTTC.

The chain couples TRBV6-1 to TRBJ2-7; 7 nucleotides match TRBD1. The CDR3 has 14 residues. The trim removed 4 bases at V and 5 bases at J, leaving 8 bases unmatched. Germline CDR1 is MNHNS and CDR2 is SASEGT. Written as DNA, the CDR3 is TGTGCCAGCAGTGCCACTCGGGACAGCGACGAGCAGTACTTC. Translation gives CASSATRDSDEQYF.

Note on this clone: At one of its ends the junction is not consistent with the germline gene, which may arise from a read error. The CDR3 spells CASRLGGGGSYSNQPQHF. The CDR3 nucleotides read TGCGCCAGCAGGTTGGGAGGAGGGGGCTCGTATAGCAATCAGCCCCAGCATTTT. The V call is TRBV5-1, the J call TRBJ1-5; 7 nucleotides align to TRBD1. Germline V gene sequence: CDR1 SGHRS, CDR2 YFSETQ. This CDR3 has 18 amino acids.

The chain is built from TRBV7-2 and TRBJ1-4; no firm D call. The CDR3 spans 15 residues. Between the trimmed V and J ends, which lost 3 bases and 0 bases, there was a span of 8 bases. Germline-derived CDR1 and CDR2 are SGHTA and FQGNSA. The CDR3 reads CASSFDRSTNEKLFF. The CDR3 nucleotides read TGTGCCAGCAGCTTTGACCGATCAACTAATGAAAAACTGTTTTTT.

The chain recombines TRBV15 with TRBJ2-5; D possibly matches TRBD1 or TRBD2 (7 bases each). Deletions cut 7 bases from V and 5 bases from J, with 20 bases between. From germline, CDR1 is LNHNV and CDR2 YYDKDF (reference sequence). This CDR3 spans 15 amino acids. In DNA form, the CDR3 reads TGTGCCACCACCCCAGGGGGAGGGGAAGGGGAGACCCAGTACTTC. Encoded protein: CATTPGGGEGETQYF.

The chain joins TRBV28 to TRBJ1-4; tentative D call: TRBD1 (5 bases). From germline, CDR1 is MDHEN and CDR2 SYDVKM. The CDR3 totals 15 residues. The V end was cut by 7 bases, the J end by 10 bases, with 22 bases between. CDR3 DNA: TGTGCCAGCACTCTTTCCTCCGGGGGTCTAGGAAAACTGTTTTTT. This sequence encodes CASTLSSGGLGKLFF.

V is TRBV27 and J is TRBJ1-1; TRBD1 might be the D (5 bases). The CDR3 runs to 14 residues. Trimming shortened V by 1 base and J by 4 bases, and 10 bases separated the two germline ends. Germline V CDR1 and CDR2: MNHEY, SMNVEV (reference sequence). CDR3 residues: CASSLFRAGTEAFF. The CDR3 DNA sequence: TGTGCCAGCAGTTTATTCAGGGCGGGCACTGAAGCTTTCTTT.

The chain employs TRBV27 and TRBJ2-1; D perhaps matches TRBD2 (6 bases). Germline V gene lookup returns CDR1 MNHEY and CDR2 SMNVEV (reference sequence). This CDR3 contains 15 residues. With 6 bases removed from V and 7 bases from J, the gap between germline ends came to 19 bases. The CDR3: CASSSSAGGWNEQFF. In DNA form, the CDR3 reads TGTGCCAGCAGCTCCTCAGCGGGCGGTTGGAATGAGCAGTTCTTC.

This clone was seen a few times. As DNA, the CDR3 is TGTGCCAGCGGTGCTAGCGGGTCTAGCACAGATACGCAGTATTTT. Residues: CASGASGSSTDTQYF. The V and J genes are TRBV11-2 and TRBJ2-3; TRBD2 aligns across 8 bases. The CDR3 length is 15 residues. Germline-derived CDR1 and CDR2 are SGHAT and FQNNGV. Trimming removed 8 bases from V and 0 bases from J; junction bases left unmatched: 7.

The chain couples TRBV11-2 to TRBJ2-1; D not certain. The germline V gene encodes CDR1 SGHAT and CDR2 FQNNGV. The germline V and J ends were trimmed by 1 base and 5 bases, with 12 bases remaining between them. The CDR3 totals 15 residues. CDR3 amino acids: CASSLGPGPNNEQFF. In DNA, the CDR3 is TGTGCCAGCAGCTTAGGGCCCGGGCCCAACAATGAGCAGTTCTTC.

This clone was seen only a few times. The CDR3 protein is CASSPQGMSNQPQHF. As DNA, the CDR3 is TGTGCCAGCAGCCCACAGGGTATGAGCAATCAGCCCCAGCATTTT. The chain uses TRBV7-2 and TRBJ1-5; D is perhaps TRBD1 (6 bases). CDR3 length: 15 residues. The germline V gene encodes CDR1 SGHTA and CDR2 FQGNSA. V was clipped by 5 bases and J by 1 base, with 12 bases between them.

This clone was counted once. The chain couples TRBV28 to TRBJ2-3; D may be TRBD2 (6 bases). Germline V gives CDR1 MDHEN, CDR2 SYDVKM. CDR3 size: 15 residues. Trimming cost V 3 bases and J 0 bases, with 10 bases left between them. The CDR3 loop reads CASSFRRGSTDTQYF. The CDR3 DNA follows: TGTGCCAGCAGTTTTAGGCGGGGTAGCACAGATACGCAGTATTTT.

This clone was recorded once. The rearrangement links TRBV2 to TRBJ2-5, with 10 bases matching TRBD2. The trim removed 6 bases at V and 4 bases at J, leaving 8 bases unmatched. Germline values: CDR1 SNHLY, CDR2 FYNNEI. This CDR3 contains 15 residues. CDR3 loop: CASSLGLAVGETQYF. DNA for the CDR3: TGTGCCAGCAGCCTTGGACTAGCGGTGGGAGAGACCCAGTACTTC.

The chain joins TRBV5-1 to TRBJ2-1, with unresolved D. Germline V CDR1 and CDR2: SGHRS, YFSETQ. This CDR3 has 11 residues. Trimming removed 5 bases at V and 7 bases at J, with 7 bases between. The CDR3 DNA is TGCGCCAGCAGTAATGAGAATGAGCAGTTCTTC. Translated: CASSNENEQFF. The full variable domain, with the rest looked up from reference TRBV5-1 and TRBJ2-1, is KAGVTQTPRYLIKTRGQQVTLSCSPISGHRSVSWYQQTPGQGLQFLFEYFSETQRNKGNFPGRFSGRQFSNSRSEMNVSTLELGDSALYLCASSNENEQFFGPGTRLTVL.

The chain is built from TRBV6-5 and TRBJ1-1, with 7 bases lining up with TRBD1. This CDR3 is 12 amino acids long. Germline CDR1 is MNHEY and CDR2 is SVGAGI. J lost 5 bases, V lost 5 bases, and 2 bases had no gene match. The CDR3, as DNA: TGTGCCAGCAGTAACAGGGGAACTGAAGCTTTCTTT. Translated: CASSNRGTEAFF.